This T cell receptor (beta chain) was obtained from a study of cytomegalovirus exposure and HLA in healthy donors (dated by TCRdb to about 2017). About the investigation overall: An earlier analysis of some 500 of the donors reported about 290 Gb of sequence data and around 120 million unique TCR beta sequences from about 179 million T cells. An early release covering just under 650 HLA-typed donors comprised 300 to 350 gigabases of sequencing data and around 80 million unique TCR sequences. Typing coverage differed by locus: A, B, C, DRB1 and DQB1 were typed in about 629-630 donors, DQA1 in 500 to 550, DPA1 in 600 to 610, and DPB1 in 400 to 480. Five DR-DQ haplotypes were handled as single units for association and clustering because linkage in the cohort was strong. HLA typing included class I and class II loci at four-digit resolution. The genetic ancestry cluster associated with self-reported Caucasian donors included 81% of the roughly 390 genotyped donors. The later analysis used no new phenotypic data to find candidate immune exposures, relying instead on TCR beta sequences and their occurrence across donors. To study patterns of TCR occurrence, a later analysis re-analyzed previously published TCR beta repertoires from 550 to 800 donors and added high-resolution HLA genotyping. The study combined high-throughput TCR immunosequencing, statistical association of individual TCRs with disease status, and machine learning to predict cytomegalovirus infection status. On average, roughly 250,000 unique TCR beta nucleotide sequences were sequenced per donor among about 400 genotyped donors of the cohort, with 15% to 20% of those sequences being non-productive. A later genetic analysis used genome-wide SNP genotypes for about 60% of the roughly 700 donors, treating that subset as a discovery cohort. Donor age, sex, ethnicity and CMV serostatus were collected together with the repertoire data. All discovery cohort repertoires had been generated on a single sequencing platform. Along with the roughly 700-subject first cohort, a separate validation cohort of around 110 different subjects was used. The study aimed to test whether cataloging public T cell receptors could reveal signatures of past pathogen exposure. The T cell repertoires of some 700 subjects were profiled by immunosequencing and related to cytomegalovirus serostatus. To decide whether each TCR beta V gene segment behaved as functional or pseudogenic, an earlier analysis of fewer than 750 of the donors relied on high-throughput TCR beta sequencing.

General findings and caveats noted by the study authors: The study listed 150 to 200 TCR beta chains as associated with cytomegalovirus. Across donors, most TCR sequences were observed very rarely, whereas some public TCRs were present in many individuals. In vitro tests confirmed that three of the cytomegalovirus-associated TCR beta chains recognize cytomegalovirus antigens. In a later genetic analysis, a missense DCLRE1C variant was associated with V-gene and J-gene trimming of TCR beta chains, and the association was replicated in an independent cohort. Immune exposure information for the cohort was limited to CMV serostatus. A cluster of highly shared sequence variants was judged likely to represent a technical artifact of the sequencing pipeline. In a later genetic analysis, fewer N-insertions in productive TCRs were reported among donors in an Asian-associated ancestry cluster than the roughly 700-donor mean. Strong co-occurrence of HLA alleles, especially DR and DQ, made assigning TCR associations to individual alleles difficult. Roughly uniform sequencing depth across donors was assumed in presence/absence analyses, although this assumption may not hold. In a later analysis, several top co-occurrence clusters were reported to appear linked to parvovirus B19, influenza, CMV and Epstein-Barr virus. Because some donors lacked HLA typing at each locus, the association tests relied only on the typed subset. A further reported finding was that TCR beta sequences accurately predicted the HLA-A and HLA-B alleles for most subjects in the first cohort. In a later analysis, TCR association rates were found to vary across HLA loci, with the most associated TCRs seen for DRB1 alleles and the fewest for HLA-C alleles. Correlated functional status among segregating V segments might reflect linkage disequilibrium, but an unknown experimental factor could not be ruled out. An earlier analysis of 450 to 750 of the donors showed that most TCR beta V segments appeared in productive rearrangements either about 87% or about 30% of the time, which broadly matched IMGT annotations. The authors suggested that the approach could potentially be extended to other disease states and immunological phenotypes. According to a later analysis, most CMV-associated TCR beta chains appeared to be HLA-restricted, and the HLA associations seemed to be driven largely by CMV exposure. The classifier was reported to diagnose cytomegalovirus status with high specificity and sensitivity in both the original cohort and the validation cohort. A later analysis found that HLA-associated TCR beta chains were more clonally expanded and had lower generation probabilities than equally common non-associated chains. In a later analysis, over 15,000 TCR beta sequences were associated with specific HLA alleles at a false discovery rate of 0.05. Only TCR beta chains were sequenced in this cohort, and the absence of alpha or paired-chain data limited detectable features. The earlier analysis of about 600 of the donors excluded 15 to 20 rarely observed V segments, including chromosome 9 orphons, because counts were too low.

Library generation was performed with the immunoSEQ multiplex PCR assay. For the multiplex PCR, a mixture combining 60 forward primers for TCR Vbeta segments and 13 reverse primers for TCR Jbeta segments was used. The CDR3 region of rearranged TCR beta genes was amplified from genomic DNA by a multiplex PCR assay. On the Illumina HiSeq System, the amplified TCR beta libraries were sequenced as 87-base-pair reads. The published analysis was carried out like this. A later analysis tallied some 79 million unique TCR beta chains across the 700 or so repertoires, and roughly 11 million of those chains were shared by two or more donors. Raw reads were error-corrected and collapsed into unique sequences by a nearest-neighbor algorithm in which closely related sequences were merged to remove PCR and sequencing errors. To assign V, D and J gene segments, CDR3 sequences were aligned to IMGT reference sequences. For a sequence to be retained, a match of at least six nucleotides was required to both a V gene segment and a J gene segment. A rearrangement was called productive if the CDR3 had no stop codons and remained in frame with V and J, and every other rearrangement was called non-productive. Following IMGT convention, CDR3 was defined as the stretch from the second conserved V-encoded cysteine up to the conserved J-encoded phenylalanine. The earlier analysis of some 550 of the donors excluded any sequence lacking an unambiguous match to a single V gene segment. An earlier analysis of over 450 of the donors classified V segments as functional when productive rearrangements were above 56.7% and as segregating when the standard deviation between donors was above 5%. A statistical classification framework was built for diagnosing cytomegalovirus status from the catalog of TCR beta chain sequences. In a later analysis, V and J genes were assigned by comparing TCR nucleotide sequences against IMGT/GENE-DB human TR gene sequences. A later analysis assigned CDR3 sequences and most-parsimonious VDJ recombination scenarios with the TCRdist pipeline. A later analysis defined each TCR beta chain by its CDR3 amino acid sequence plus V-gene family, and excluded reads lacking a unique V-gene family. In a later analysis, 450 to 600 highly shared, low-generation-probability nucleotide sequences were removed to address suspected cross-contamination and a sequencing artifact. In a later analysis, a clonal expansion index was calculated for each public chain from normalized within-repertoire ranks of inferred template counts. In a later analysis, generation probabilities were computed using a VDJ recombination model fitted to out-of-frame rearrangements, and the results were checked against IGoR. In a later analysis, hypergeometric tests were used to score TCR-TCR, TCR-HLA and TCR-CMV co-occurrence, with a repertoire-size bias correction applied to TCR pairs. To estimate false discovery rates, a later analysis permuted the HLA or CMV assignments 20 times. In a later analysis, co-occurring TCRs were grouped with DBSCAN, and TCRdist sequence similarity was added when clustering was performed within HLA-allele-positive subsets. Co-occurrence clustering excluded repertoires with fewer than 30,000 or more than 120,000 public chains, plus five with anomalous nucleotide sharing. As stored in TCRdb, this immuneACCESS dataset retains in-frame rearrangements with V and J assigned. A fraction of the clones does not appear; measured against another copy, unresolved V genes explain less than half of the discrepancy, and the remainder lacks a known reason. V and J calls and clone size are those listed in that table; D and trimming were worked out from the DNA. The sample yields under 150,000 clones; 82% were counted once. The ten largest make up roughly 1.2% of the sample.

The cohort was made up of about 610 healthy bone marrow donors. All cohort members were sampled while nominally healthy, although unrecorded immune exposures were likely present. The donor was CMV seronegative and belonged to the group of 320 or so seronegative cohort members. A peripheral blood sample was collected from each donor, and TCR beta sequencing was performed on peripheral blood mononuclear cells. Genomic DNA was extracted from the blood cell samples with the Qiagen DNeasy Blood Extraction Kit. For this clone: Its antigen remains unidentified. Per-base quality was not reported, and no clone a single base away is much larger than it.

Material: PBMCs. The TCR was taken from a boy younger than 18 in good health and CMV-seronegative.

The base sequence is TGCGCCAGCAGCTTAATTACGGGAGAAGAAAAACTGTTTTTT. It translates to CASSLITGEEKLFF. The chain employs TRBV5-1 and TRBJ1-4; no D segment can be confidently identified. V drops 2 bases and J drops 8 bases, leaving 13 bases in between. Taken from the germline V gene, the CDR1 and CDR2 loops are SGHRS and YFSETQ. Measured from the cysteine to the phenylalanine, the CDR3 is 14 residues long. The only DNA kept is the CDR3, 42 bases in frame from the first base.